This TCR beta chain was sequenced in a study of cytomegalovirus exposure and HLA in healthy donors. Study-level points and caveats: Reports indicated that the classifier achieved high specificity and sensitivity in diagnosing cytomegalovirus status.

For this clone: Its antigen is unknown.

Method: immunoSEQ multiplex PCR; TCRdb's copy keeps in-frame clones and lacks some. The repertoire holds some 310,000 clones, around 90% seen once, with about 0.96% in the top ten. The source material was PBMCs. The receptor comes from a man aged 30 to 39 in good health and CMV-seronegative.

The DNA of the CDR3 is TGTGCCAGCAGTTTACGACCGGGACAGGGGACACCCCTCCACTTT. Translation: CASSLRPGQGTPLHF. V is TRBV27 and J is TRBJ1-6; 10 positions match TRBD1. CDR3 size: 15 residues. From germline, CDR1 is MNHEY and CDR2 SMNVEV (reference sequence). The V gene end was trimmed by 2 bases and the J gene end by 11 bases; junction bases not matched to a gene: 6.